A selection of T cell receptor beta chains follows, all from one sample in a study of cytomegalovirus exposure and HLA in healthy donors. Assay used: immunoSEQ multiplex PCR; TCRdb lists only in-frame clones, some missing. The profile shows over 95,000 clones, 77% of them singletons. Source material: PBMCs. These receptors were obtained from a man aged 35 to 55 in good health and CMV-seropositive. Each CDR3 is given with its conserved first and last residue. The order of the fields is CDR3 length, J gene, V gene, CDR3 protein.

19 | TRBJ1-3 | TRBV12-2 | CASREQHRGWRSSGNTIYF
16 | TRBJ1-4 | TRBV4-1 | CASSQVFRTGDEKLFF
16 | TRBJ2-7 | TRBV28 | CASSSSGTGGIYEQYF
16 | TRBJ1-4 | TRBV28 | CASSEGGGTLNEKLFF
14 | TRBJ1-3 | TRBV28 | CASAISRSGNTIYF
18 | TRBJ2-3 | TRBV19 | CASMGWTSGGILTDTQYF
17 | TRBJ2-5 | TRBV5-1 | CASSLAGILRDLETQYF
16 | TRBJ2-3 | TRBV5-1 | CASSLSASGGADTQYF
14 | TRBJ1-4 | TRBV7-2 | CASSLGQPNEKLFF
14 | TRBJ2-7 | TRBV5-1 | CASSTGQGAYEQYF
18 | TRBJ2-1 | TRBV11-2 | CASTLIDSGTISYNEQFF
14 | TRBJ2-1 | TRBV7-2 | CASSPGGSLDEQFF
12 | TRBJ2-7 | TRBV29-1 | CSVEERAYEQYF
16 | TRBJ2-1 | TRBV19 | CASSIDDGIDYNEQFF
14 | TRBJ1-2 | TRBV2 | CASNRDSSHYGYTF
16 | TRBJ2-5 | TRBV14 | CASRGTGATYQETQYF